The 3 T cell receptor beta chains below come from one sample, sequenced in a study of vaccination and CD4 T cells after COVID-19. The assay that was used to sequence DNA from cultured CD4+ T cells was the Oncomine TCR Beta short-read assay. One entry per CDR3 protein results from TCRdb running MiXCR on the PCR reads. The sample holds 25,000 to 30,000 distinct CDR3 sequences; 41% are singletons and the top ten take roughly 4.9%. Antigen specificity for these receptors is unknown. This sample's time point: late sampling 161 to 241 days after vaccination in three convalescent patients. Noted treatment: roughly ten-day PBMC culture with coronavirus spike peptide pools or control peptides (ViraFEST assay). The sample here was CD4+ T cells from blood, cultured in vitro, taken about 7 months after SARS-CoV-2 vaccination. All receptors derive from a human donor who had recovered from COVID-19.

The gene calls are TRBV28 and TRBJ1-2, with D possibly matching TRBD1 (5 bases). V lost 6 bases and J lost 5, with 13 bases in between. This CDR3 region has 13 residues. The germline V gene encodes CDR1 MDHEN and CDR2 SYDVKM. The DNA for the CDR3 is TGTGCCAGCAGCCGACCGGGACCTTATGGCTACACCTTC. It encodes CASSRPGPYGYTF.

This clonotype was observed a few times. The chain uses TRBV7-8 and TRBJ2-7, with unresolved D. Germline V gives CDR1 SGHVS, CDR2 FQNEAQ. The germline V and J ends were trimmed by 2 bases and 4 bases, with 12 bases remaining between them. CDR3 size: 14 residues. The CDR3 DNA reads TGTGCCAGCAGCTTATATGCCCAATCGTACGAGCAGTACTTC. Its protein is CASSLYAQSYEQYF.

V and J are TRBV6-5 and TRBJ2-7; TRBD1 aligns across 7 bases. Trimming took 0 bases from V and 4 from J; bases not matched to a gene: 9. This CDR3 contains 16 residues. Per the germline V gene, CDR1 is MNHEY and CDR2 is SVGAGI. DNA of the CDR3: TGTGCCAGCAGTTACTCGACCAGGGGGATATGGTACGAGCAGTACTTC. Protein product: CASSYSTRGIWYEQYF.